One and the same sample provided the 30 T cell receptor beta chains below, sequenced in a study of blood T cell repertoires in COVID-19. Here immunoSEQ multiplex PCR was the method, and the copy in TCRdb shows in-frame clones only, minus some. The table records some 450,000 clones, about 90% of them present only once. Sequenced sample: peripheral blood. These receptor sequences come from a man aged 18 to 30 with COVID-19, enrolled during active disease.

The V gene is TRBV11-2, the J gene TRBJ1-3; a possible D gene is TRBD1 (5 bases). There are 15 residues in the CDR3. Per germline, CDR1 SGHAT and CDR2 FQNNGV. V was clipped by 5 bases and J by 0 bases, with 11 bases between them. DNA of the CDR3: TGTGCCAGCAGCAAGACAGTATCCTCTGGAAACACCATATATTTT. It translates to CASSKTVSSGNTIYF.

This chain joins TRBV6-1 and TRBJ2-1; 9 positions agree with TRBD1. V shed 0 bases, J shed 7 bases, and the junction held 10 bases outside the gene matches. This CDR3 spans 17 amino acids. The germline V gene encodes CDR1 MNHNS and CDR2 SASEGT. The CDR3, as DNA: TGTGCCAGCAGTGAAGCAGAGAGACAGGGGGGTCTAAATGAGCAGTTCTTC. Translating gives CASSEAERQGGLNEQFF.

This chain connects TRBV6-5 to TRBJ2-7; 11 bases fit TRBD2. Per germline, CDR1 MNHEY and CDR2 SVGAGI. The CDR3 contains 13 residues. V lost 7 bases to trimming and J lost 2 bases; unmatched junction nucleotides: 1. Here the CDR3 reads CASILAGAYEQYF. CDR3 in DNA: TGTGCCAGCATACTAGCGGGGGCCTACGAGCAGTACTTC.

The chain employs TRBV7-9 and TRBJ2-3; 11 bases agree with TRBD1. V was pared by 6 bases and J by 2 bases, with 7 bases of the junction left unmatched. Germline V gives CDR1 SEHNR, CDR2 FQNEAQ (reference sequence). The CDR3 is made up of 16 amino acids. The CDR3 loop is CASRLGQGAVTDTQYF. As DNA, the CDR3 is TGTGCCAGCAGGCTCGGACAGGGGGCTGTCACAGATACGCAGTATTTT.

The chain links TRBV7-3 to TRBJ2-2; 8 bases are shared with TRBD1. This CDR3 has 16 residues. Germline CDR1 and CDR2: SGHTA and FQGTGA. J was trimmed by 0 bases and V by 2 bases; bases with no gene match: 2. Here the CDR3 reads CASSLQGASNTGELFF. DNA of the CDR3: TGTGCCAGCAGCTTACAGGGGGCGTCGAACACCGGGGAGCTGTTTTTT.

This chain connects TRBV11-3 to TRBJ2-4, with a possible D match to TRBD1 (5 bases). Germline assignment: CDR1 SGHNT and CDR2 YENEEA. V was shortened by 3 bases and J by 14 bases, with 17 bases between the two germline ends. This CDR3 region has 13 residues. The CDR3, as DNA: TGTGCCAGCAGCTTCTTCCTAGGGGCGTGGGAGTACTTC. This gives the protein CASSFFLGAWEYF.

As DNA, the CDR3 is TGCGCCAGCAGCAGTGGGGAGTTTAATCAGCCCCAGCATTTT. It codes for CASSSGEFNQPQHF. The genes are TRBV5-1 and TRBJ1-5, with D unclear. Trimming removed 4 bases from V and 4 bases from J, with 12 bases in between. The CDR3 runs to 14 residues. The germline V gene has CDR1 SGHRS and CDR2 YFSETQ. Supplemented by reference TRBV5-1 and TRBJ1-5, the full variable domain reads KAGVTQTPRYLIKTRGQQVTLSCSPISGHRSVSWYQQTPGQGLQFLFEYFSETQRNKGNFPGRFSGRQFSNSRSEMNVSTLELGDSALYLCASSSGEFNQPQHFGDGTRLSIL.

There are a few counts of this clone. The chain recombines TRBV5-1 with TRBJ2-1; the D gene is possibly TRBD2 (6 bases). CDR1 and CDR2 (germline): SGHRS, YFSETQ. Trimming took off 7 bases at V and 7 bases at J, with 9 bases between the two ends. The CDR3 is made up of 11 amino acids. The CDR3 reads CASWGENEQFF. For the CDR3, the DNA is TGCGCCAGCTGGGGGGAGAATGAGCAGTTCTTC.

The DNA of the CDR3 is TGTGCCAGCTCACCGGGACAGCTGATGAACACTGAAGCTTTCTTT. It encodes CASSPGQLMNTEAFF. V usage is TRBV18 and J usage is TRBJ1-1, with 7 bases matching TRBD1. There are 15 residues in the CDR3. Germline V CDR1 and CDR2: KGHSH, LQKENI. The V segment lost 3 bases and the J segment 0 bases; nucleotides outside the gene matches: 4.

The chain carries TRBV6-6 and TRBJ1-1, with D tentatively TRBD1 (5 bases). V was cut by 7 bases and J by 6 bases, with 9 bases left in between. The CDR3 length is 11 residues. Germline V CDR1 and CDR2: MNHNY, SVGAGI (reference sequence). CDR3 in amino acids: CASTWGAEAFF. CDR3 sequence (DNA): TGTGCCAGCACCTGGGGGGCTGAAGCTTTCTTT.

The chain joins TRBV2 to TRBJ2-2; TRBD1 aligns across 8 bases. Trimming cost V 1 base and J 7 bases; bases outside gene matches: 8. The CDR3 has 16 amino acids. Germline CDR1 is SNHLY and CDR2 is FYNNEI. For the CDR3, the DNA is TGTGCCAGCAGTGAAGGGACAGGGATTTCGAGCGGGGAGCTGTTTTTT. Its protein product is CASSEGTGISSGELFF.

The chain uses TRBV5-6 and TRBJ1-2; no firm D call. V was cut by 7 bases and J by 5 bases, with 9 bases left in between. Germline V CDR1 and CDR2: SGHDT, YYEEEE. The CDR3 contains 11 residues. The CDR3 coding sequence is TGTGCCAGCCGGAGGGAGTATGGCTACACCTTC. This translates into CASRREYGYTF. Full variable domain (outside the CDR3, taken from reference TRBV5-6 and TRBJ1-2): DAGVTQSPTHLIKTRGQQVTLRCSPKSGHDTVSWYQQALGQGPQFIFQYYEEEERQRGNFPDRFSGHQFPNYSSELNVNALLLGDSALYLCASRREYGYTFGSGTRLTVV.

This chain uses TRBV24-1 with TRBJ2-1, with 7 bases that match TRBD1. With 3 bases clipped from V and 6 bases from J, the junction kept 4 bases outside the gene matches. The CDR3 contains 14 residues. The germline V gene has CDR1 KGHDR and CDR2 SFDVKD. The chain's CDR3 is CATSDATGVNEQFF. CDR3 nucleotides: TGTGCCACCAGTGATGCCACAGGGGTCAATGAGCAGTTCTTC.

The rearrangement links TRBV19 to TRBJ1-1; no firm D call. The CDR3 sequence is 14 residues long. Per germline, CDR1 LNHDA and CDR2 SQIVND (reference sequence). The V and J ends lost 3 bases and 1 base respectively, with 9 bases between them. CDR3 sequence: CASSIRRRNTEAFF. The CDR3 DNA follows: TGTGCCAGTAGTATTAGGCGGAGGAACACTGAAGCTTTCTTT.

The chain recombines TRBV9 with TRBJ2-1; TRBD1 is a possible D gene (5 bases). Trimming removed 4 bases at V and 2 bases at J, with 13 bases between. Germline V gives CDR1 SGDLS, CDR2 YYNGEE. The length of the CDR3 is 15 residues. The CDR3 sequence is CASSTGQGAYNEQFF. The CDR3 DNA reads TGTGCCAGCAGCACCGGGCAGGGCGCCTACAATGAGCAGTTCTTC.

The V call is TRBV6-5, the J call TRBJ2-7; 7 positions match TRBD2. Trimming removed 7 bases from V and 5 bases from J; junction bases left unmatched: 11. Germline V gives CDR1 MNHEY, CDR2 SVGAGI. This CDR3 is 14 amino acids long. CDR3 loop: CASIQARRGNEQYF. The CDR3 nucleotides are TGTGCCAGCATCCAAGCCCGGCGGGGGAACGAGCAGTACTTC.

This chain uses TRBV29-1 with TRBJ2-7; TRBD2 is a possible D gene (6 bases). Trimming cost V 4 bases and J 3 bases, with 16 bases left between them. The germline V gene encodes CDR1 SQVTM and CDR2 ANQGSEA. The CDR3 spans 14 residues. CDR3 sequence reads: CSVASGGMGYEQYF. Written as DNA, the CDR3 is TGCAGCGTTGCTTCCGGGGGAATGGGCTACGAGCAGTACTTC.

As concerns this clone: Other DNA sequences of this sample code for an identical CDR3. J is TRBJ2-7 and V is TRBV7-9, with a possible D match to TRBD2 (5 bases). The CDR3 length is 13 residues. CDR1 and CDR2 (germline): SEHNR, FQNEAQ (reference sequence). Trimming took 2 bases from V and 0 from J, leaving 5 bases between them. CDR3 in DNA: TGTGCCAGCAGCTTACGGGGCTCCTACGAGCAGTACTTC. Translated: CASSLRGSYEQYF.

The chain carries TRBV19 and TRBJ1-2; D remains ambiguous. With 3 bases removed from V and 3 bases from J, the gap between germline ends came to 14 bases. In germline, CDR1 is LNHDA, CDR2 SQIVND (reference sequence). There are 15 residues in the CDR3. The CDR3 spells CASSIIEEGDYGYTF. The CDR3 DNA sequence: TGTGCCAGTAGTATTATAGAGGAGGGAGACTATGGCTACACCTTC.

The chain combines TRBV6-1 with TRBJ2-1; possible D gene TRBD2, 7 bases. This CDR3 is 15 amino acids long. In germline, CDR1 is MNHNS, CDR2 SASEGT. The V gene lost 2 bases and the J gene lost 6 bases, with 14 bases spanning the gap. The CDR3 DNA reads as TGTGCCAGCAGTGAACGGTACAGGGAGGGCAATGAGCAGTTCTTC. Protein: CASSERYREGNEQFF.

The chain combines TRBV13 with TRBJ2-1, with 12 positions matching TRBD2. The trim removed 5 bases at V and 10 bases at J, leaving 9 bases unmatched. CDR3 size: 15 residues. Germline V lookup: CDR1 PRHDT, CDR2 FYEKMQ (reference sequence). CDR3 DNA: TGTGCCAGCAGCACTCGGACTAGCGGGGAACAGGAGCAGTTCTTC. It encodes CASSTRTSGEQEQFF. Full variable domain (remainder filled in from reference TRBV13 and TRBJ2-1): AAGVIQSPRHLIKEKRETATLKCYPIPRHDTVYWYQQGPGQDPQFLISFYEKMQSDKGSIPDRFSAQQFSDYHSELNMSSLELGDSALYFCASSTRTSGEQEQFFGPGTRLTVL.

The chain uses TRBV4-2 and TRBJ2-5; a possible D gene is TRBD2 (5 bases). The CDR3 is 15 amino acids. V dropped 4 bases and J dropped 4 bases, with 16 bases sitting between them. The germline V gene has CDR1 LGHNA and CDR2 YNFKEQ. The CDR3 sequence: CASSRTRRDGETQYF. As DNA, the CDR3 is TGTGCCAGCAGCCGGACTCGAAGGGATGGAGAGACCCAGTACTTC.

This rearrangement joins TRBV6-5 to TRBJ1-1, with 7 bases fitting TRBD1. V dropped 4 bases and J dropped 10; count of bases not matched to a gene: 6. The CDR3 consists of 12 residues. CDR1 is MNHEY, CDR2 SVGAGI, per germline. CDR3 amino acids: CASSSRQGRAFF. CDR3 sequence (DNA): TGTGCCAGCAGTTCTAGACAGGGTAGAGCTTTCTTT.

This chain uses TRBV12-3 or TRBV12-4 with TRBJ1-4; the D gene is possibly TRBD1 (5 bases). V was trimmed by 5 bases and J by 4 bases, leaving 8 bases between them. The CDR3 has 13 residues. CDR3 DNA: TGTGCCAGCAGTCGACAGTTTAATGAAAAACTGTTTTTT. Translation gives CASSRQFNEKLFF.

This clone was counted only a few times. The DNA of the CDR3 is TGTGCCAGCAGTATAATTAAAGGGGGTGAGCAGTACTTC. Protein: CASSIIKGGEQYF. The gene calls are TRBV27 and TRBJ2-7; tentatively, D is TRBD1 (6 bases). V was cut by 5 bases and J by 7 bases, with 15 bases left in between. Germline CDR1 reads MNHEY; CDR2 reads SMNVEV (reference sequence). This CDR3 is 13 amino acids long.

The chain is built from TRBV4-2 and TRBJ2-5; a possible D gene is TRBD2 (6 bases). The ends were cut back, 0 bases at V and 5 bases at J, with 10 bases in the middle. From germline, CDR1 is LGHNA and CDR2 YNFKEQ. The CDR3 totals 14 residues. The CDR3 protein is CASSQEEGGETQYF. For the CDR3, the DNA is TGTGCCAGCAGCCAAGAGGAGGGCGGGGAGACCCAGTACTTC.

Here the CDR3 reads CASSEAEGAAQPQHF. In nucleotides, the CDR3 is TGTGCCAGCAGTGAAGCGGAGGGGGCAGCTCAGCCCCAGCATTTT. V usage is TRBV2 and J usage is TRBJ1-5; 7 positions match TRBD1. Trimming at V came to 0 bases and at J to 6 bases, leaving 5 bases not matched to a gene. Germline loops: CDR1 SNHLY, CDR2 FYNNEI. The CDR3 sequence is 15 residues long.

V gene TRBV12-3 or TRBV12-4 combines with J gene TRBJ1-5, with a weak D call TRBD1 (5 bases). The CDR3 spans 13 residues. Trimming removed 2 bases at V and 6 bases at J, with 8 bases between. The CDR3 is CASSLYGGQPQHF. CDR3 bases: TGTGCCAGCAGTTTATACGGGGGTCAGCCCCAGCATTTT.

The chain links TRBV24-1 to TRBJ2-7; 15 nucleotides agree with TRBD2. J was trimmed by 11 bases and V by 7 bases; bases with no gene match: 5. The V gene's germline CDR1 is KGHDR and CDR2 SFDVKD. The CDR3 is 13 amino acids. The CDR3 DNA follows: TGTGCCACCAGCGGACTAGCGGGAGGGTACAAGTACTTC. Amino acid sequence: CATSGLAGGYKYF.

The chain recombines TRBV3-1 (or the pseudogene TRBV3-2) with TRBJ2-7; D possibly corresponds to TRBD1 (6 bases). The ends were cut back, 4 bases at V and 0 bases at J, with 13 bases in the middle. CDR3 length equals 15 residues. Germline assignment: CDR1 LGHDT and CDR2 YNNKEL (reference sequence). CDR3 sequence reads: CASSLATGNSYEQYF. CDR3 DNA sequence: TGTGCCAGCAGCCTGGCCACAGGGAACTCCTACGAGCAGTACTTC.